The 13 T cell receptor beta chains given below trace back to one sample, sequenced in a study of blood T cell repertoires in COVID-19. Profiled with immunoSEQ multiplex PCR; TCRdb holds only in-frame clones, not every one. This repertoire shows over 250,000 clones, roughly 87% found once; its top ten account for just under 9%. The sequencing sample was made of PBMCs or T cells enriched from blood (not recorded which). All receptors derive from a woman younger than 35 who had recovered from COVID-19.

The chain employs TRBV4-3 and TRBJ2-7, with TRBD2 identical over 9 bases. Germline V gives CDR1 LGHNA, CDR2 YSLEER. Trimming at V came to 4 bases and at J to 0 bases, leaving 4 bases not matched to a gene. The CDR3 is 15 amino acids. CDR3 sequence (DNA): TGCGCCAGCAGCCTCATAGCGGGGGACTCCTACGAGCAGTACTTC. Residues: CASSLIAGDSYEQYF.

The chain has TRBV12-5 and TRBJ2-5; TRBD1 agrees at 9 bases. The CDR3 is 18 amino acids. The J segment lost 2 bases and the V segment lost 1 base, leaving 11 bases of the junction unmatched. The germline CDR1 and CDR2 sequences are LGHNT and FRNRAP. This chain's CDR3 is CASGLDAVRDRAQETQYF. The CDR3 DNA follows: TGTGCTAGTGGTTTGGACGCAGTCCGGGACAGGGCTCAAGAGACCCAGTACTTC.

The chain links TRBV10-3 to TRBJ2-3; 10 nucleotides line up with TRBD2. Looked up from germline, CDR1 is ENHRY and CDR2 is SYGVKD. This CDR3 has 17 amino acids. V gave up 0 bases and J gave up 3 bases; unmatched junction bases: 6. The CDR3 nucleotides read TGTGCCATCAGTGAGTCCCAGCGGGGGGGCGGTACAGATACGCAGTATTTT. Translation gives CAISESQRGGGTDTQYF.

The chain has TRBV5-5 and TRBJ2-7, with 8 bases that match TRBD1. Germline CDR1 is SGHKS and CDR2 is YYEKEE (reference sequence). The CDR3 totals 14 residues. The junction had 5 bases not matched to a gene; V was cut back by 4 bases and J by 2 bases. DNA of the CDR3: TGTGCCAGCAGCCCCCGGACAGGGCCCTACGAGCAGTACTTC. Protein sequence: CASSPRTGPYEQYF.

The chain uses TRBV19 and TRBJ2-1; tentatively, D is TRBD2 (5 bases). Trimming removed 3 bases at V and 10 bases at J, with 7 bases between. Germline V CDR1 and CDR2: LNHDA, SQIVND (reference sequence). The CDR3 has 11 amino acids. The CDR3 sequence: CASSIWEEQFF. The DNA of the CDR3 is TGTGCCAGTAGTATTTGGGAGGAGCAGTTCTTC.

The chain employs TRBV5-1 and TRBJ2-3; 8 nucleotides align to TRBD2. The CDR3 loop spans 17 amino acids. J gave up 2 bases and V 4 bases, and 12 bases lay outside the gene matches. Germline V CDR1 and CDR2: SGHRS, YFSETQ. The CDR3 coding sequence is TGCGCCAGCAGCCCCGGCGGGGGAGCGGGAGCCACAGATACGCAGTATTTT. Its protein product is CASSPGGGAGATDTQYF.

J is TRBJ1-5 and V is TRBV28; possibly TRBD1 for D (6 bases). Trimming took off 5 bases at V and 7 bases at J, with 12 bases between the two ends. The CDR3 contains 13 residues. CDR1 and CDR2 (germline): MDHEN, SYDVKM. The CDR3 spells CASSPPGVQPQHF. DNA for the CDR3: TGTGCCAGCAGTCCACCAGGGGTACAGCCCCAGCATTTT. Supplemented by reference TRBV28 and TRBJ1-5, the full variable domain reads DVKVTQSSRYLVKRTGEKVFLECVQDMDHENMFWYRQDPGLGLRLIYFSYDVKMKEKGDIPEGYSVSREKKERFSLILESASTNQTSMYLCASSPPGVQPQHFGDGTRLSIL.

The chain is built from TRBV12-3 or TRBV12-4 and TRBJ2-7; D is perhaps TRBD1 (6 bases). CDR3 length equals 11 residues. V was pared by 3 bases and J by 6 bases, with 6 bases between. CDR3 bases: TGTGCCAGCAGTTTCAGGGGCGAGCAGTACTTC. This encodes CASSFRGEQYF.

V is TRBV16 and J is TRBJ1-2; D is ambiguous. This CDR3 is built from 15 residues. Trimming stripped 2 bases from V and 6 bases from J, with 16 bases between. Germline loops: CDR1 KGHSY, CDR2 FQNENV. CDR3 loop: CASSQTGEDWNGYTF. CDR3 nucleotide sequence: TGTGCCAGCAGCCAAACCGGTGAGGATTGGAATGGCTACACCTTC.

This sequence joins TRBV18 and TRBJ1-2; 11 positions agree with TRBD1. Germline V gene sequence: CDR1 KGHSH, CDR2 LQKENI. The CDR3 has 15 residues. J was trimmed by 4 bases and V by 2 bases; bases with no gene match: 3. As DNA, the CDR3 is TGTGCCAGCTCACCAGGACAGGGGGCCCTCTATGGCTACACCTTC. Protein: CASSPGQGALYGYTF.

CDR3 DNA: TGCAGCGTTGTTAGCTTTGGTAGGACAGATACGCAGTATTTT. Encoded protein: CSVVSFGRTDTQYF. The chain recombines TRBV29-1 with TRBJ2-3; D ambiguous. From germline, CDR1 is SQVTM and CDR2 ANQGSEA. The CDR3 runs 14 residues. V was trimmed by 4 bases and J by 3 bases, leaving 14 bases between them.

This clone appeared once. The chain joins TRBV7-2 to TRBJ2-7; the match to TRBD2 covers 9 bases. Germline trimming cut 4 bases from V and 2 bases from J; bases unmatched to any gene: 6. Germline lookup yields CDR1 SGHTA and CDR2 FQGNSA. The CDR3 covers 15 residues. Here the CDR3 reads CASSSTPSGAYEQYF. The CDR3 nucleotides read TGTGCCAGCAGCTCCACTCCTAGCGGGGCCTACGAGCAGTACTTC.

V usage is TRBV9 and J usage is TRBJ1-2; D is possibly TRBD1 (6 bases). The germline gives CDR1 SGDLS, CDR2 YYNGEE. V lost 0 bases to trimming and J lost 3 bases, with 9 bases between them. The CDR3 runs to 14 residues. In DNA, the CDR3 is TGTGCCAGCAGCGTAGGAACAGGGCACTATGGCTACACCTTC. As protein: CASSVGTGHYGYTF.